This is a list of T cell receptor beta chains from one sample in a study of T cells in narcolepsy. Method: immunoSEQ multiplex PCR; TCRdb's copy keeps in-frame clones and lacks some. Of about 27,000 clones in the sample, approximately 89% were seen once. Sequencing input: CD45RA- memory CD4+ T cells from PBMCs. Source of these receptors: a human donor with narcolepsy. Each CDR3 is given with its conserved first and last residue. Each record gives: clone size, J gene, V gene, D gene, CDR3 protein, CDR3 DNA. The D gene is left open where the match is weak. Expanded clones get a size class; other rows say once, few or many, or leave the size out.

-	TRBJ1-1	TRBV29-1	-	CSVPKRESTEAFF	TGCAGCGTTCCCAAACGGGAAAGCACTGAAGCTTTCTTT
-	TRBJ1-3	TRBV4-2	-	CASSQDQTAGNTIYF	TGTGCCAGCAGCCAAGACCAGACTGCTGGAAACACCATATATTTT
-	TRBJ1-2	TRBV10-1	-	CASPTGKANYGYTF	TGCGCCAGCCCCACAGGAAAAGCTAACTATGGCTACACCTTC
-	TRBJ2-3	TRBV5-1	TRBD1	CASSGQGGDTQYF	TGCGCCAGCAGCGGACAGGGAGGAGATACGCAGTATTTT
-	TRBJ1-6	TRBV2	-	CATRGESPLHF	TGTGCCACGAGGGGAGAGTCACCCCTCCACTTT
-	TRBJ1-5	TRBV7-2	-	CASSSQGIQPQHF	TGTGCCAGCAGCTCCCAGGGAATTCAGCCCCAGCATTTT
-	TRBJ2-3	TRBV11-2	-	CASSSQLDTQYF	TGTGCCAGCAGCTCGCAGCTGGATACGCAGTATTTT
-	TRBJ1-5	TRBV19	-	CASNPQGNLVNQPQHF	TGTGCCAGTAACCCTCAGGGAAATCTGGTAAATCAGCCCCAGCATTTT
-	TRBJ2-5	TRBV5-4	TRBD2	CASSPTSGGQETQYF	TGTGCCAGCAGCCCGACTAGCGGGGGGCAAGAGACCCAGTACTTC
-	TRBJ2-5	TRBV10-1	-	CASSDGSAQETQYF	TGCGCCAGCAGTGACGGGAGCGCCCAAGAGACCCAGTACTTC
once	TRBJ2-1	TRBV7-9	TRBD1	CASSLGQGAYNEQFF	TGTGCCAGCAGCTTAGGACAGGGGGCCTACAATGAGCAGTTCTTC
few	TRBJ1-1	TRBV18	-	CASSPQSNTEAFF	TGTGCCAGCTCACCACAGTCGAACACTGAAGCTTTCTTT
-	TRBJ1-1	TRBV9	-	CASSSGLNTEAFF	TGTGCCAGCAGCAGCGGGTTGAACACTGAAGCTTTCTTT
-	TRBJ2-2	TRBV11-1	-	CASSSDRNTGELFF	TGTGCCAGCAGCAGCGATCGGAACACCGGGGAGCTGTTTTTT
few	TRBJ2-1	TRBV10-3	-	CAISNSEVEQFF	TGTGCCATCAGTAATAGCGAGGTTGAGCAGTTCTTC